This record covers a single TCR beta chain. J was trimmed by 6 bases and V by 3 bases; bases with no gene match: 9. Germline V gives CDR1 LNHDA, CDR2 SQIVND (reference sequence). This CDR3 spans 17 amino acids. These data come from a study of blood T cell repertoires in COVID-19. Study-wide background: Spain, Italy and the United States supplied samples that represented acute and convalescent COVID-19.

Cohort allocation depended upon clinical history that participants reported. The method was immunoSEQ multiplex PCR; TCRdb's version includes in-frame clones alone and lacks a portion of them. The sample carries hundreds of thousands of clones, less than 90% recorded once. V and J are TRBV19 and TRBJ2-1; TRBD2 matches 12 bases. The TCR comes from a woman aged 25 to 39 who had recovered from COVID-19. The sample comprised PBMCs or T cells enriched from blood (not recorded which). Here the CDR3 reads CASSMIGTSGPTNEQFF. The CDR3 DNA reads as TGTGCCAGTAGTATGATCGGGACTAGCGGGCCGACCAATGAGCAGTTCTTC.